The following is a TCR beta chain sequence with its context. TCRdb's table, derived via immunoSEQ multiplex PCR, lists solely in-frame clones and lacks some. This sample carries more than 140,000 clones, 88% of them seen once, and the ten largest clones take 1.5%. The CDR3 covers 15 residues. Per germline, CDR1 LNHNV and CDR2 YYDKDF (reference sequence). V lost 5 bases and J 1 base, leaving 12 bases between the germline ends. The data are from a study of blood T cell repertoires in COVID-19. About the study: Samples of COVID-19 (acute and convalescent) were obtained from the United States, Italy and Spain. From T cells, B-cell-depleted T cells, or PBMCs came the material, which was cDNA or gDNA.

Sample: peripheral blood. This TCR derives from a woman aged 55-75 years with acute or convalescent COVID-19. This rearrangement joins TRBV15 to TRBJ1-5; D is unresolved. CDR3 sequence: CATSPSSRSNQPQHF. The DNA for the CDR3 is TGTGCCACCAGCCCCTCTAGCAGAAGCAATCAGCCCCAGCATTTT.